This T cell receptor (beta chain) was identified during a study of Ad26.COV2.S vaccination and SARS-CoV-2 variants. Study results and limitations: After vaccination, reports described spike-specific CD8+ and CD4+ T cell responses as showing substantial breadth. Placebo recipients trailed vaccine recipients in spike-specific TCR breadth. Analytic work on TCR breadth and depth might have understated the full extent of total T cell responses.

Clones were read by immunoSEQ multiplex PCR, and TCRdb kept only the in-frame ones, dropping some. The table lists around 320,000 clones, around four fifths of them singletons. Germline V gives CDR1 ENHRY, CDR2 SYGVKD. CDR3 length: 15 amino acids. The germline V and J ends were trimmed by 10 bases and 2 bases, with 18 bases remaining between them. Treatment meaning: about 20 received Ad26.COV2.S at low or high dose, single or two shots; five or six received placebo; per-sample allocation not given. Sampling happened 63 days after the first vaccine or placebo injection. The study used a vaccine consisting of an Ad26 vector that expressed Wuhan-strain SARS-CoV-2 spike. This clone was seen only a few times. The antigen remains unidentified.

The V gene is TRBV10-3, the J gene TRBJ1-5; D is possibly TRBD1 (5 bases). This receptor was obtained from a person between 18 and 65 years old who received the Ad26.COV2.S COVID-19 vaccine or a placebo. This specimen consisted of peripheral blood, obtained in a trial of Ad26.COV2.S vaccine versus placebo. The CDR3 region is CATGFREGGNQPQHF. The DNA of the CDR3 is TGTGCCACAGGGTTTAGGGAAGGGGGCAATCAGCCCCAGCATTTT.